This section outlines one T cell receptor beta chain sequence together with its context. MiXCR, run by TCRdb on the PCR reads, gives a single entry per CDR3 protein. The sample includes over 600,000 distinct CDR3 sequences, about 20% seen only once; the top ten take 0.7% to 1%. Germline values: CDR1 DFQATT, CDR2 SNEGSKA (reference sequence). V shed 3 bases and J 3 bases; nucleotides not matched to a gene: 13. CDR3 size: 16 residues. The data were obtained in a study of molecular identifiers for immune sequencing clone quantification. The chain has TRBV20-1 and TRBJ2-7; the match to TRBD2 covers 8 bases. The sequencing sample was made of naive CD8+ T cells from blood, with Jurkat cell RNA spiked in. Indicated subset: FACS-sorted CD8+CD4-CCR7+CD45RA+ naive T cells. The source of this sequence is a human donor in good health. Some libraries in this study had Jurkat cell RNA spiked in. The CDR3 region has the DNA TGCAGTGCTAGTCCTAGCGGGTGGGTGGGTTTCTACGAGCAGTACTTC. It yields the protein CSASPSGWVGFYEQYF.